Shown below are 21 T cell receptor beta chains from a single sample sequenced in a study of blood T cells in healthy people across ages. Primers used in a second PCR of roughly 7 to 12 cycles were a sample-barcoded 5' primer and a J-beta primer mix. Each CDR3 protein is one row after TCRdb ran MiXCR on the 5' RACE reads. The sample has more than 1,400,000 distinct CDR3 sequences; 42% are singletons. Sequenced sample: blood. Receptors were obtained from a young woman in good health.

This clonotype was counted a few times. A read error may account for a junction end that differs from germline. The chain uses TRBV20-1 and TRBJ2-7; D perhaps matches TRBD2 (5 bases). The germline CDR1 and CDR2 sequences are DFQATT and SNEGSKA (reference sequence). The CDR3 runs 14 residues. CDR3 sequence (DNA): TGCAGCGCTAGAGATGCAAGAGGGCCCTACGAGCAGTACTTC. Amino acid sequence: CSARDARGPYEQYF.

V is TRBV20-1 and J is TRBJ2-3, with D perhaps TRBD1 (6 bases). V lost 5 bases to trimming and J lost 5 bases, with 14 bases between them. The CDR3 covers 13 residues. Germline values: CDR1 DFQATT, CDR2 SNEGSKA (reference sequence). Here the CDR3 reads CSARGQNQDTQYF. CDR3 sequence (DNA): TGCAGTGCTCGCGGACAGAATCAAGATACGCAGTATTTT.

The chain links TRBV14 to TRBJ2-5, with 8 bases fitting TRBD1. V gave up 4 bases and J gave up 5 bases; unmatched junction bases: 6. Looked up from germline, CDR1 is SGHDN and CDR2 is FVKESK. The CDR3 spans 14 residues. The CDR3, as DNA: TGTGCCAGCAGCCTATGGACAGGGATGGAGACCCAGTACTTC. Amino acid sequence: CASSLWTGMETQYF.

This clonotype has only one observation. The rearrangement links TRBV6-1 to TRBJ2-3; perhaps TRBD2 as D (5 bases). V was trimmed by 7 bases and J by 3 bases, leaving 14 bases between them. Germline V gene data show CDR1 as MNHNS and CDR2 as SASEGT. The CDR3 has 14 residues. In nucleotides, the CDR3 is TGTGCCAGCACTATGGCCCGAGGGACAGATACGCAGTATTTT. The encoded protein is CASTMARGTDTQYF.

This clonotype has a single count. The chain recombines TRBV10-2 with TRBJ1-1; D remains ambiguous. From germline, CDR1 is WSHSY and CDR2 SAAADI. The CDR3 spans 11 residues. Trimming shortened V by 6 bases and J by 7 bases, and 9 bases separated the two germline ends. Written as DNA, the CDR3 is TGCGCCAGCAGCATGGGTAATGAAGCTTTCTTT. Its translation: CASSMGNEAFF.

At least ten counts were recorded for this clonotype. V usage is TRBV20-1 and J usage is TRBJ2-1; the match to TRBD2 covers 10 bases. Trimming at V came to 5 bases and at J to 1 base, leaving 11 bases not matched to a gene. The CDR3 loop spans 17 amino acids. Per germline, CDR1 DFQATT and CDR2 SNEGSKA (reference sequence). The DNA for the CDR3 is TGCAGTGCTCCCCACCGACTAGCGGGTAAATCCTACAATGAGCAGTTCTTC. Amino acid sequence: CSAPHRLAGKSYNEQFF.

This rearrangement joins TRBV4-2 to TRBJ2-4, with D hard to call. Between the trimmed V and J ends, which lost 4 bases and 6 bases, there was a span of 16 bases. The germline V gene has CDR1 LGHNA and CDR2 YNFKEQ. The CDR3 has 15 amino acids. CDR3 sequence reads: CASSPHESVGNIQYF. The CDR3 nucleotides read TGTGCCAGCAGCCCACACGAAAGCGTAGGAAACATTCAGTACTTC.

This clonotype turned up a few times. The V gene is TRBV12-3 or TRBV12-4, the J gene TRBJ2-5; 7 bases agree with TRBD2. This CDR3 spans 15 amino acids. The trim removed 3 bases at V and 4 bases at J, leaving 8 bases unmatched. CDR3: CASSFGLGGGETQYF. CDR3 nucleotides: TGTGCCAGCAGTTTTGGGTTGGGGGGGGGAGAGACCCAGTACTTC.

The rearrangement joins TRBV7-2 to TRBJ2-5; tentatively, D is TRBD2 (6 bases). The V end lost 2 bases, the J end lost 2 bases, and 12 bases lay between the germline ends. Germline loops: CDR1 SGHTA, CDR2 FQGNSA. This CDR3 is 15 amino acids long. CDR3 DNA: TGTGCCAGCAGCTTACTAGCGTTTCCTCAAGAGACCCAGTACTTC. Translating gives CASSLLAFPQETQYF.

This clonotype came up a few times. V usage is TRBV7-2 and J usage is TRBJ1-5; D may be TRBD1 (5 bases). Germline CDR1 SGHTA, CDR2 FQGNSA. Trimming took 5 bases from V and 2 from J, leaving 16 bases between them. The CDR3 contains 16 residues. The DNA of the CDR3 is TGTGCCAGCAGCGCGTTGTCTCGGGGGGGCAATCAGCCCCAGCATTTT. The encoded protein is CASSALSRGGNQPQHF.

The V call is TRBV6-1, the J call TRBJ2-7, with D unresolved. The germline V gene encodes CDR1 MNHNS and CDR2 SASEGT. The CDR3 is 12 amino acids. V lost 7 bases and J lost 5, with 12 bases in between. The CDR3 sequence: CASKKGPDEQYF. Written as DNA, the CDR3 is TGTGCCAGCAAAAAAGGGCCCGACGAGCAGTACTTC.

This clonotype has only a few counts. The chain recombines TRBV12-3 or TRBV12-4 with TRBJ2-4; no firm D call. The CDR3 covers 17 residues. Trimming stripped 3 bases from V and 0 bases from J, with 15 bases between. CDR3 loop: CASSLSLGLLAKNIQYF. The CDR3 DNA reads TGTGCCAGCAGTTTGAGTCTCGGATTACTAGCCAAAAACATTCAGTACTTC.

As to this clonotype: The junction and the germline gene differ at one end; a read error may be behind it. This chain links TRBV3-1 with TRBJ2-1; D possibly corresponds to TRBD2 (5 bases). With the DNA end fitting TRBJ2-7 better, the J assignment may be wrong. The CDR3 loop spans 16 amino acids. CDR1 LGHDT and CDR2 YNNKEL come from the germline V gene (reference sequence). Here the CDR3 DNA reads TGTGTCAGCAGCCAAGAGAGCCAGCGGCATACTTCTGAGCAGTACTTC. It specifies CVSSQESQRHTSEQYF.

The genes are TRBV30 and TRBJ2-3; no reliable D call. The germline gives CDR1 GTSNPN, CDR2 SVGIG (reference sequence). This CDR3 is built from 12 residues. Trimming took 2 bases from V and 5 from J, leaving 8 bases between them. The CDR3 region is CAWSPNIDTQYF. In DNA, the CDR3 is TGTGCCTGGAGTCCGAACATAGATACGCAGTATTTT.

The V call is TRBV25-1, the J call TRBJ1-1; D is unclear. Germline V gene sequence: CDR1 MGHDK, CDR2 SYGVNS. The CDR3 extends over 12 amino acids. Trimming removed 4 bases from V and 2 bases from J, with 5 bases in between. The CDR3 coding sequence is TGTGCCAGCAGTGCAGCCAACACTGAAGCTTTCTTT. This sequence encodes CASSAANTEAFF.

The chain combines TRBV7-2 with TRBJ1-5; perhaps TRBD1 as D (5 bases). From germline, CDR1 is SGHTA and CDR2 FQGNSA. The CDR3 length is 16 residues. The V end lost 5 bases, the J end lost 3 bases, and 17 bases lay between the germline ends. CDR3 sequence reads: CASSLGVGVFNQPQHF. The CDR3 DNA reads TGTGCCAGCAGCCTCGGGGTAGGGGTGTTCAATCAGCCCCAGCATTTT.

The rearrangement uses TRBV12-3 or TRBV12-4 and TRBJ2-2; D tentatively fits TRBD1 or TRBD2 (5 bases each). The CDR3 has 12 residues. V was pared by 4 bases and J by 13 bases, with 13 bases between. CDR3: CASSSGTDGLFF. CDR3 sequence (DNA): TGTGCCAGCAGTTCTGGGACCGATGGGCTGTTTTTT.

V and J are TRBV20-1 and TRBJ2-7; D gene ambiguous. CDR3 length: 13 residues. Trimming left V 3 bases short and J 1 base short, with 10 bases between. Looked up from germline, CDR1 is DFQATT and CDR2 is SNEGSKA (reference sequence). This chain's CDR3 is CSARSVRSYEQYF. The CDR3 DNA reads TGCAGTGCTAGGTCCGTACGTTCCTACGAGCAGTACTTC.

In this sample, this clonotype turned up a few times. DNA for the CDR3: TGCAGTGCTAGATGGCTAGCGAACAATGAGCAGTTCTTC. As protein: CSARWLANNEQFF. This rearrangement joins TRBV20-1 to TRBJ2-1, with D tentatively TRBD2 (6 bases). The V end was cut by 2 bases, the J end by 5 bases, with 10 bases between. CDR1 is DFQATT, CDR2 SNEGSKA, per germline (reference sequence). The CDR3 is made up of 13 amino acids.

This chain uses TRBV20-1 with TRBJ2-1, with D possibly called TRBD1 or TRBD2 (5 bases each). The germline CDR1 and CDR2 sequences are DFQATT and SNEGSKA (reference sequence). V was cut by 0 bases and J by 5 bases, with 14 bases left in between. CDR3 size: 15 residues. In DNA, the CDR3 is TGCAGTGCTAGAGATCCGGGACGGAGTAACAATGAGCAGTTCTTC. Amino acid sequence: CSARDPGRSNNEQFF.

This clonotype occurred a few times. In DNA, the CDR3 is TGTGCCAGCAGCCCGATTAGCGGGGTCGATGAGCAGTTCTTC. It translates to CASSPISGVDEQFF. The gene calls are TRBV6-6 and TRBJ2-1; 8 nucleotides match TRBD2. CDR3 length equals 14 residues. Germline CDR1 and CDR2: MNHNY and SVGAGI (reference sequence). V shed 6 bases, J shed 8 bases, and the junction held 9 bases outside the gene matches.